This TCR beta chain was retrieved from a study of control samples from healthy donors and cancer patients. Sequenced by immunoSEQ multiplex PCR; TCRdb stores in-frame clones only, minus some. The sample has about 84,000 clones; 90% to 95% are singletons. Germline V gene sequence: CDR1 SEHNR, CDR2 FQNEAQ (reference sequence). V gave up 4 bases and J gave up 1 base; unmatched junction bases: 1. The CDR3 runs 14 residues. The material sequenced was blood. This chain links TRBV7-9 with TRBJ1-3; TRBD1 matches 7 bases. This TCR derives from a man aged 25 to 45 in good health. The CDR3, as DNA: TGTGCCAGCAGCTCGACAGGGTCTGGAAACACCATATATTTT. This translates into CASSSTGSGNTIYF. The variable domain in full, completed from reference TRBV7-9 and TRBJ1-3, reads DTGVSQNPRHKITKRGQNVTFRCDPISEHNRLYWYRQTLGQGPEFLTYFQNEAQLEKSRLLSDRFSAERPKGSFSTLEIQRTEQGDSAMYLCASSSTGSGNTIYFGEGSWLTVV.